This T cell receptor (beta chain) was obtained from a study of regulatory T cells in long-lasting Graves disease. Background on the study: The study counted Graves' disease as persistent given over 5 years of antithyroid drugs and positive TSH receptor antibodies.

The sample holds a few counts of this clonotype. Its antigen remains unknown. CDR3-region Arm-PCR and iRepertoire HTBI primers produced the TCR beta libraries. TCRdb independently ran MiXCR on the multiplex PCR reads; one entry per CDR3 protein. The table includes around 460,000 distinct CDR3 sequences, about 20% detected once. General observations from the study: TCR diversity was lower in persistent Graves' patients than in newly diagnosed ones. Analyses excluded thyroid tissue, covering peripheral blood alone. Comparison showed that persistent patients shared more public clonotypes (about 2,600) than new patients (nearly 1,000).

Time point here: persistent/refractory GD, antithyroid drugs over 5 years with positive TRAb. PBMCs provided the RNA from which the TCR library was made. This CDR3 spans 19 amino acids. Trimming left V 6 bases short and J 2 bases short, with 26 bases between. CDR1 MDHEN and CDR2 SYDVKM come from the germline V gene. This clonotype was obtained from a female donor with Graves disease. The input for sequencing was peripheral blood mononuclear cells (PBMCs), taken when the disease was refractory, from a patient treated with antithyroid drugs. V usage is TRBV28 and J usage is TRBJ1-5, with D perhaps TRBD1 (6 bases). Here the CDR3 reads CASSHLTLHRVGGNQPQHF. For the CDR3, the DNA is TGTGCCAGCAGCCATCTAACCCTACACAGGGTGGGGGGCAATCAGCCCCAGCATTTT. The whole variable domain, filled in from reference TRBV28 and TRBJ1-5, reads DVKVTQSSRYLVKRTGEKVFLECVQDMDHENMFWYRQDPGLGLRLIYFSYDVKMKEKGDIPEGYSVSREKKERFSLILESASTNQTSMYLCASSHLTLHRVGGNQPQHFGDGTRLSIL.